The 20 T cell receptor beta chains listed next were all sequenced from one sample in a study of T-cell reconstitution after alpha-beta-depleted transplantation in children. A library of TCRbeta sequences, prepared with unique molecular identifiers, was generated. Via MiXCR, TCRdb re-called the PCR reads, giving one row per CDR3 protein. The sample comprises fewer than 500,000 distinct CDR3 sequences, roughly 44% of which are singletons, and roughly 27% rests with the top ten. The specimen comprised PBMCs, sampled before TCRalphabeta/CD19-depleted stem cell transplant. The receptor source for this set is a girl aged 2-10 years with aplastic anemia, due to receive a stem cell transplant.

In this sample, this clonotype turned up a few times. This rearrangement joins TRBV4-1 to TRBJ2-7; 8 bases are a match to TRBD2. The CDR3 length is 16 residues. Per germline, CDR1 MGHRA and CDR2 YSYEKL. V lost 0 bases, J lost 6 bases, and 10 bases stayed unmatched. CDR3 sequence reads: CASSQDASGLALEQYF. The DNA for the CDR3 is TGCGCCAGCAGCCAAGACGCTAGCGGGCTAGCCCTCGAGCAGTACTTC.

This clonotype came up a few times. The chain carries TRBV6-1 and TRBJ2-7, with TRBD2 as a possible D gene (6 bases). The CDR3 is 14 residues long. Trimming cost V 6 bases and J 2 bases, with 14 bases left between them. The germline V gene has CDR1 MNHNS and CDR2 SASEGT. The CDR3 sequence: CASRFLSGPYEQYF. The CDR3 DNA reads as TGTGCCAGCAGGTTTCTTAGCGGACCCTACGAGCAGTACTTC.

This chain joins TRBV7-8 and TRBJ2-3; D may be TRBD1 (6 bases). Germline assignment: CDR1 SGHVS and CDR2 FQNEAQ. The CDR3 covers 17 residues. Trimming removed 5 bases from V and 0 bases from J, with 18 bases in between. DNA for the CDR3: TGTGCCAGCAGCCGCCCCCGGGACACACCTAGCACAGATACGCAGTATTTT. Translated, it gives CASSRPRDTPSTDTQYF.

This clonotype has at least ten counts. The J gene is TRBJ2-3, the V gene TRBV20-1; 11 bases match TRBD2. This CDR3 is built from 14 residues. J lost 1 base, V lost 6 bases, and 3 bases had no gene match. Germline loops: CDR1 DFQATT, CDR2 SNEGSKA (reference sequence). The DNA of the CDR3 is TGCAGTGCCCTACTAGCGGGGGGCACAGATACGCAGTATTTT. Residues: CSALLAGGTDTQYF.

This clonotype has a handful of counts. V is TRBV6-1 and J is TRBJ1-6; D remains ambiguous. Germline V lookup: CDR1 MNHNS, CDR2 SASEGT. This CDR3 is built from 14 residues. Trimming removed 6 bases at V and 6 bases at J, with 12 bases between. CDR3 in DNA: TGTGCCAGCAGCCCGACATTCATTAATTCACCCCTCCACTTT. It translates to CASSPTFINSPLHF.

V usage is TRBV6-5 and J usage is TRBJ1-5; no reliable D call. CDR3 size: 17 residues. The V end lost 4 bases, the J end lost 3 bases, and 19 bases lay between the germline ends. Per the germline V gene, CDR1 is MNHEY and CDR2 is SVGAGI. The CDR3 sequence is CASSSNNRVFNNQPQHF. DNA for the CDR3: TGTGCCAGCAGTTCCAATAATAGGGTCTTCAACAATCAGCCCCAGCATTTT.

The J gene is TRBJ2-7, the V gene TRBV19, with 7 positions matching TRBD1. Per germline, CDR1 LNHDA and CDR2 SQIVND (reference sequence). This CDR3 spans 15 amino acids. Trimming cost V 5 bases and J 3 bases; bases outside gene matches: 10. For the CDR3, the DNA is TGTGCCAGTAGTCGGACAGGTCAAGCCCTCTACGAGCAGTACTTC. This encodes CASSRTGQALYEQYF.

CDR3 sequence: CSARDPSRDQDEQYF. The CDR3 bases are TGCAGTGCTAGAGACCCGTCCCGGGACCAAGACGAGCAGTACTTC. The chain carries TRBV20-1 and TRBJ2-7; tentatively, D is TRBD1 or TRBD2 (5 bases each). V was pared by 0 bases and J by 5 bases, with 17 bases between. Germline lookup yields CDR1 DFQATT and CDR2 SNEGSKA (reference sequence). The CDR3 is 15 amino acids.

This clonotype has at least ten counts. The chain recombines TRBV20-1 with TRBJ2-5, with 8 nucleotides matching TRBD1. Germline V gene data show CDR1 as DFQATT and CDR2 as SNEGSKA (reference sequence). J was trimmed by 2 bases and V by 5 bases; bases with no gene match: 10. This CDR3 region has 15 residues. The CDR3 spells CSAVGQGALQETQYF. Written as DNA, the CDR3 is TGCAGTGCTGTGGGGCAGGGGGCGCTTCAAGAGACCCAGTACTTC.

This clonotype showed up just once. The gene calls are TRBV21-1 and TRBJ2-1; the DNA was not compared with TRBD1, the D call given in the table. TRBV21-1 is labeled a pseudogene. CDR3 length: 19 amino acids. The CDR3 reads CASSPRGQPKWSSYNEQFF. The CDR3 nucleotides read TGTGCCAGCAGCCCCCGAGGACAGCCTAAATGGAGCTCCTACAATGAGCAGTTCTTC.

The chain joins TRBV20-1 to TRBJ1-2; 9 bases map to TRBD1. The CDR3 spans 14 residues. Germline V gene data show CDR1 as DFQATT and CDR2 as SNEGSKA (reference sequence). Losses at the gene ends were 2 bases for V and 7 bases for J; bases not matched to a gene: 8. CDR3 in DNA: TGCAGTGCTAGACGGACAGGGGCGGATGGTGGCTACACCTTC. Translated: CSARRTGADGGYTF.

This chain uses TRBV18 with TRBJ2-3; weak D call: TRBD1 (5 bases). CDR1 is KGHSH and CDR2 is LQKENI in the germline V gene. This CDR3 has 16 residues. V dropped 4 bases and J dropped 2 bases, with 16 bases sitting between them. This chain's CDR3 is CASSLTGSPHTDTQYF. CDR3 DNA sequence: TGTGCCAGCTCACTTACAGGCAGTCCCCACACAGATACGCAGTATTTT.

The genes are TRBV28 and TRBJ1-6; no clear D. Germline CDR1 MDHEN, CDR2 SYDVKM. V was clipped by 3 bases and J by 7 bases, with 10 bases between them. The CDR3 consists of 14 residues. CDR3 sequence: CASSFPAGNSPLHF. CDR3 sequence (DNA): TGTGCCAGCAGTTTCCCTGCGGGAAATTCACCCCTCCACTTT.

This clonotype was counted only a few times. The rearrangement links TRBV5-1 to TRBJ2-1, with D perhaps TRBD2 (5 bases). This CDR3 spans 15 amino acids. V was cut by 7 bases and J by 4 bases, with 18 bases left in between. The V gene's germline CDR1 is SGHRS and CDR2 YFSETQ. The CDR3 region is CASGEGARIYNEQFF. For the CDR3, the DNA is TGCGCCAGCGGTGAGGGTGCTAGGATATACAATGAGCAGTTCTTC.

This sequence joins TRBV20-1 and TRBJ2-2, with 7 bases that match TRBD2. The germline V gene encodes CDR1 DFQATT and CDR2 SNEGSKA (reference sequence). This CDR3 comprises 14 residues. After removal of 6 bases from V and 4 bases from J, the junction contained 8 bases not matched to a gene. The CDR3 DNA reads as TGCAGTGCCCCCTCCTGGGGGGGCACCGGGGAGCTGTTTTTT. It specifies CSAPSWGGTGELFF.

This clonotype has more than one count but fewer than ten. In DNA, the CDR3 is TGTGCCAGCAGCGGGTTGGACAGGCGGGGCTATGGCTACACCTTC. Protein: CASSGLDRRGYGYTF. J is TRBJ1-2 and V is TRBV9, with 7 bases lining up with TRBD1. V lost 3 bases and J lost 4; bases outside the gene matches: 9. Germline V gives CDR1 SGDLS, CDR2 YYNGEE. This CDR3 is 15 amino acids long. The full variable domain, completed using reference TRBV9 and TRBJ1-2, is DSGVTQTPKHLITATGQRVTLRCSPRSGDLSVYWYQQSLDQGLQFLIQYYNGEERAKGNILERFSAQQFPDLHSELNLSSLELGDSALYFCASSGLDRRGYGYTFGSGTRLTVV.

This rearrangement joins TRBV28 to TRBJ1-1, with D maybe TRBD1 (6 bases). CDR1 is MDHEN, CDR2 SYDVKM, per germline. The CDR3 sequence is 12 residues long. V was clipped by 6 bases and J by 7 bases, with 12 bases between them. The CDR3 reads CASSQGYGEAFF. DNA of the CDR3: TGTGCCAGCAGCCAGGGGTATGGTGAAGCTTTCTTT.

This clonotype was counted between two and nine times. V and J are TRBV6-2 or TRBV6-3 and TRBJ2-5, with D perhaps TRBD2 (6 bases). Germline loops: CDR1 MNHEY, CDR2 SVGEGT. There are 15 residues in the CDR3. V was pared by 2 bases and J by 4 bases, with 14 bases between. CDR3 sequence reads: CASSYRSQGGETQYF. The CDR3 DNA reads TGTGCCAGCAGTTACAGGAGCCAGGGAGGAGAGACCCAGTACTTC.

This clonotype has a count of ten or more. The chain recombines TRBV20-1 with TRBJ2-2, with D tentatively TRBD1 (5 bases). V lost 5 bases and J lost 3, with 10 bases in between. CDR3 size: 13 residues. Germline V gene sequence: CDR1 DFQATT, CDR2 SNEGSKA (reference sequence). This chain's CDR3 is CSASTGYTGELFF. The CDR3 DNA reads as TGCAGTGCTTCAACAGGTTACACCGGGGAGCTGTTTTTT.

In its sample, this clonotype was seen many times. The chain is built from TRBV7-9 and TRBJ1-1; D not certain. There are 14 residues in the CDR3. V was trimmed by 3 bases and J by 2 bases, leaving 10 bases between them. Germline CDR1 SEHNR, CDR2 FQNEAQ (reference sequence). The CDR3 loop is CASSFSTVNTEAFF. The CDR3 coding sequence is TGTGCCAGCAGCTTTAGTACAGTCAACACTGAAGCTTTCTTT.